A single sample is the source of the 7 T cell receptor beta chains below, sequenced in a study of T cell responses to AZD1222 COVID-19 vaccine. The assay was immunoSEQ multiplex PCR, and TCRdb's table has in-frame clones only and misses some. The table includes approximately 180,000 clones, 75% to 90% detected once. Sequenced material: peripheral blood, taken 28 days after the second dose of the MenACWY control vaccine. The source of these receptors is an adult who received the MenACWY meningococcal vaccine as a control.

The gene calls are TRBV5-6 and TRBJ1-4; a weak D match, TRBD1 (5 bases). The germline V gene has CDR1 SGHDT and CDR2 YYEEEE. V lost 2 bases and J lost 8, with 13 bases in between. The CDR3 spans 14 residues. DNA for the CDR3: TGTGCCAGCAGCTTCAGGGTGGTAGGCGAAAAACTGTTTTTT. Residues: CASSFRVVGEKLFF.

The J gene is TRBJ2-5, the V gene TRBV5-1; 16 nucleotides align to TRBD2. The germline V gene encodes CDR1 SGHRS and CDR2 YFSETQ. The length of the CDR3 is 17 residues. J gave up 5 bases and V 5 bases, and 9 bases lay outside the gene matches. CDR3 nucleotides: TGCGCCAGCAGAGCCGGGACTAGCGGGAGGGAGGCTGAGACCCAGTACTTC. Translation: CASRAGTSGREAETQYF.

The chain is built from TRBV9 and TRBJ1-2; D is unresolved. Germline V gene sequence: CDR1 SGDLS, CDR2 YYNGEE. This CDR3 has 14 residues. The V end was cut by 0 bases, the J end by 7 bases, with 13 bases between. CDR3 coding DNA: TGTGCCAGCAGCGTAGCATGGAAGGGCAGTGGCTACACCTTC. Protein sequence: CASSVAWKGSGYTF.

The chain joins TRBV30 to TRBJ1-5, with D perhaps TRBD1 (6 bases). Germline V lookup: CDR1 GTSNPN, CDR2 SVGIG (reference sequence). V lost 4 bases to trimming and J lost 8 bases, with 15 bases between them. The CDR3 length is 13 residues. CDR3 nucleotides: TGTGCCTGGACGGCACAGGGAGAGGAGCCCCAGCATTTT. Its protein is CAWTAQGEEPQHF.

The V call is TRBV28, the J call TRBJ2-7; 7 positions match TRBD1. The germline V gene has CDR1 MDHEN and CDR2 SYDVKM. The CDR3 runs 15 residues. V lost 2 bases and J lost 0; bases outside the gene matches: 4. The CDR3 spells CASSLSRQGSYEQYF. The CDR3 coding sequence is TGTGCCAGCAGTTTAAGTAGACAGGGCTCCTACGAGCAGTACTTC.

The V gene is TRBV10-3, the J gene TRBJ2-7, with 10 bases lining up with TRBD2. Germline V gene lookup returns CDR1 ENHRY and CDR2 SYGVKD. The V segment lost 0 bases and the J segment 8 bases; nucleotides outside the gene matches: 7. This CDR3 has 15 amino acids. The chain's CDR3 is CAISESGSGRAQQYF. Here the CDR3 DNA reads TGTGCCATCAGTGAGTCCGGGAGCGGGAGGGCCCAGCAGTACTTC.

V usage is TRBV24-1 and J usage is TRBJ2-2; 7 nucleotides match TRBD1. From germline, CDR1 is KGHDR and CDR2 SFDVKD. The CDR3 extends over 16 amino acids. Trimming took 2 bases from V and 5 from J; bases not matched to a gene: 7. The CDR3 loop reads CATSDSLRTGTGELFF. The CDR3 coding sequence is TGTGCCACCAGTGATTCCCTTAGGACAGGAACCGGGGAGCTGTTTTTT.